This TCR beta chain comes out of a study of T-cell memory formation after mild COVID-19. Study in general: Largely donor-specific TCR clusters were found.

V dropped 8 bases and J dropped 3; count of bases not matched to a gene: 9. Germline loops: CDR1 SGHTA, CDR2 FQGTGA. The length of the CDR3 is 15 residues. This clonotype was seen a single time. Its cognate antigen is unknown. General study findings and limits: Pre-infection memory showed some responding clones, and this suggested that cross-reactive memory joined.

TCRdb re-called the 5' RACE reads through MiXCR, storing one row per CDR3 protein. This repertoire shows under 650,000 distinct CDR3 sequences, more than 15% found once; its top ten account for approximately 12%. Sequenced material: PBMCs or a T cell subset sorted from them (not recorded which). The TCR comes from an adult woman who had mild COVID-19 (a few samples of this study predate the infection). Cell type and time point are not known. The rearrangement joins TRBV7-3 to TRBJ2-3, with 9 bases that match TRBD1. CDR3 coding DNA: TGTGCCAGCCGACAAGGGACAGGGAATACAGATACGCAGTATTTT. Its protein is CASRQGTGNTDTQYF.